The rows below give T cell receptor beta chains drawn from one sample of a study of CD8+ T cells in alopecia areata. Sequenced by immunoSEQ multiplex PCR; TCRdb stores in-frame clones only, minus some. The sample holds around 50,000 clones, 96% seen once. Sequencing was performed on CD8+ T cells sorted from blood, taken at week 0. These receptors were taken from a human donor with alopecia areata. Each CDR3 is given with its conserved first and last residue. A D gene is named only where the DNA matches it firmly. Expanded clones are given a class, and other clones once, few, many or no size at all.

D,V,size,J,CDR3,DNA
TRBD1,TRBV7-9,NA,TRBJ2-4,CASSLVDRGRIGNIQYF,TGTGCCAGCAGCTTAGTCGACAGGGGGCGTATCGGAAACATTCAGTACTTC
NA,TRBV7-6,NA,TRBJ2-2,CASSLGQFAAGELFF,TGTGCCAGCAGCTTAGGACAGTTCGCCGCCGGGGAGCTGTTTTTT
NA,TRBV28,NA,TRBJ2-5,CASNRGRGIGETQYF,TGTGCCAGCAATCGGGGCAGGGGTATTGGGGAGACCCAGTACTTC
NA,TRBV19,NA,TRBJ2-1,CASSSGPGNEQFF,TGTGCCAGTAGTAGCGGCCCGGGGAATGAGCAGTTCTTC
NA,TRBV6-5,NA,TRBJ2-7,CASKWHQEAYEQYF,TGTGCCAGCAAGTGGCACCAAGAAGCCTACGAGCAGTACTTC
TRBD1,TRBV10-3,NA,TRBJ1-2,CAISERGGPYGYTF,TGTGCCATCAGTGAACGAGGGGGCCCCTATGGCTACACCTTC
TRBD2,TRBV2,NA,TRBJ2-4,CASIPPGGAVAKNIQYF,TGTGCCAGCATCCCCCCGGGAGGGGCTGTAGCCAAAAACATTCAGTACTTC
NA,TRBV7-9,NA,TRBJ2-2,CASSFSGTATGELFF,TGTGCCAGCAGCTTCTCCGGGACCGCCACCGGGGAGCTGTTTTTT
NA,TRBV6-5,once,TRBJ2-7,CASSHGTGTYEQYF,TGTGCCAGCAGTCACGGGACGGGGACCTACGAGCAGTACTTC
NA,TRBV10-2,NA,TRBJ2-7,CASSAPGLSYEQYF,TGCGCCAGCAGTGCCCCTGGTCTTTCCTACGAGCAGTACTTC
NA,TRBV4-3,once,TRBJ2-1,CASSQDWAEQFF,TGCGCCAGCAGCCAAGATTGGGCTGAGCAGTTCTTC
TRBD2,TRBV6-4,NA,TRBJ2-2,CASSENSGTSVGELFF,TGTGCCAGCAGTGAGAATAGCGGGACTAGCGTCGGGGAGCTGTTTTTT
NA,TRBV4-1,NA,TRBJ2-5,CASSRVKDSYQETQYF,TGCGCCAGCAGCCGAGTAAAGGACAGCTACCAAGAGACCCAGTACTTC
NA,TRBV6-1,NA,TRBJ1-6,CASSDHRQRNNSPLHF,TGTGCCAGCAGTGACCATAGACAGAGAAATAATTCACCCCTCCACTTT
NA,TRBV27,NA,TRBJ2-1,CASSFPGPGNEQFF,TGTGCCAGCAGTTTCCCGGGACCAGGTAATGAGCAGTTCTTC
NA,TRBV4-1,NA,TRBJ2-2,CASSPRLNTGELFF,TGCGCCAGCAGCCCCCGGCTTAACACCGGGGAGCTGTTTTTT
NA,TRBV7-9,NA,TRBJ2-5,CASSPTSAGQETQYF,TGTGCCAGCAGTCCTACTTCCGCGGGGCAAGAGACCCAGTACTTC
TRBD2,TRBV6-1,NA,TRBJ2-3,CASSEEGGGADTQYF,TGTGCCAGCAGTGAGGAGGGCGGGGGGGCAGATACGCAGTATTTT